One sample yielded the 2 T cell receptor beta chains listed below, sequenced in a study of early T cells in non-severe SARS-CoV-2 infection. A single record per CDR3 protein comes from TCRdb applying MiXCR to the 5' RACE reads. The sample shows about 69,000 distinct CDR3 sequences, 3.5% to 6% of them seen only once. Sequenced material: whole blood, taken at baseline. These receptors were obtained from an adult who was a healthcare worker with PCR-confirmed SARS-CoV-2 infection or an uninfected control (not recorded which). The donor label of this sample is uncertain.

There are a few counts of this clonotype. The rearrangement joins TRBV5-6 to TRBJ1-5; D is uncertain. Germline CDR1 and CDR2: SGHDT and YYEEEE. Trimming shortened V by 4 bases and J by 9 bases, and 11 bases separated the two germline ends. The CDR3 has 12 amino acids. DNA of the CDR3: TGTGCCAGCAGCCTGGTAGAGGGGCCCCAGCATTTT. This sequence encodes CASSLVEGPQHF.

V and J are TRBV30 and TRBJ2-5, with 7 bases lining up with TRBD1. There are 13 residues in the CDR3. V lost 3 bases and J lost 5; bases outside the gene matches: 6. CDR1 and CDR2 (germline): GTSNPN, SVGIG (reference sequence). The DNA for the CDR3 is TGTGCCTGGAGCGACAGGGATCGGGAGACCCAGTACTTC. It specifies CAWSDRDRETQYF.